Listed below are T cell receptor beta chains from one sample, sequenced in a study of glioma-infiltrating T cells. TCRdb fed the multiplex PCR reads into MiXCR, producing one record per CDR3 protein. This table holds 110,000 or so distinct CDR3 sequences, 25% to 30% found once. Sequenced material: glioma tissue, nonneoplastic brain tissue, or PBMCs (not recorded which). These receptors were collected from a human donor with low-grade glioma or glioblastoma, undergoing nonglioma brain surgery, or in good health (not recorded which). Each CDR3 is given with its conserved first and last residue. D genes are given only for firm matches. The listing skips clone size in some rows; elsewhere it reads once, few, many or a size class.

v_gene: TRBV14
d_gene: TRBD1
abundance: many
j_gene: TRBJ2-7
CDR3aa: CASSQGTGYDEQYF
CDR3nt: TGTGCCAGCAGCCAAGGGACAGGGTACGACGAGCAGTACTTC

v_gene: TRBV6-2/TRBV6-3
d_gene: .
abundance: many
j_gene: TRBJ1-1
CDR3aa: CASSYLQGNTEAFF
CDR3nt: TGTGCCAGCAGTTACCTTCAGGGAAACACTGAAGCTTTCTTT

v_gene: TRBV7-8
d_gene: .
abundance: .
j_gene: TRBJ2-7
CDR3aa: CASRTEGGYYEQYF
CDR3nt: TGTGCCAGCAGGACGGAGGGGGGCTACTACGAGCAGTACTTC

v_gene: TRBV18
d_gene: .
abundance: many
j_gene: TRBJ1-1
CDR3aa: CASLPDTQNTEAFF
CDR3nt: TGTGCCAGCTTACCGGACACCCAGAACACTGAAGCTTTCTTT

v_gene: TRBV11-3
d_gene: TRBD2
abundance: few
j_gene: TRBJ2-1
CDR3aa: CASKTTSGTLNEQFF
CDR3nt: TGTGCCAGCAAAACTACTAGCGGGACCCTAAATGAGCAGTTCTTC

v_gene: TRBV6-1
d_gene: TRBD1
abundance: many
j_gene: TRBJ1-3
CDR3aa: CASSTRRTGVGNTIYF
CDR3nt: TGTGCCAGCAGTACCCGCCGGACAGGGGTTGGAAACACCATATATTTT

v_gene: TRBV6-1
d_gene: TRBD1
abundance: many
j_gene: TRBJ2-2
CDR3aa: CASQLSGGVTGELFF
CDR3nt: TGTGCCAGTCAGTTGTCAGGGGGAGTTACCGGGGAGCTGTTTTTT

v_gene: TRBV29-1
d_gene: TRBD2
abundance: many
j_gene: TRBJ2-1
CDR3aa: CSVDSGTTNNEQFF
CDR3nt: TGCAGCGTTGATTCCGGGACTACAAACAATGAGCAGTTCTTC

v_gene: TRBV19
d_gene: .
abundance: many
j_gene: TRBJ1-2
CDR3aa: CASSIPGSYGYTF
CDR3nt: TGTGCCAGTAGTATACCCGGGTCCTATGGCTACACCTTC

v_gene: TRBV5-1
d_gene: TRBD1
abundance: many
j_gene: TRBJ2-3
CDR3aa: CASSLEQGAVDTQYF
CDR3nt: TGCGCCAGCAGCTTGGAACAGGGGGCTGTAGATACGCAGTATTTT

v_gene: TRBV30
d_gene: .
abundance: many
j_gene: TRBJ1-1
CDR3aa: CAWSWAYTEAFF
CDR3nt: TGTGCCTGGAGTTGGGCATACACTGAAGCTTTCTTT

v_gene: TRBV15
d_gene: .
abundance: .
j_gene: TRBJ1-3
CDR3aa: CAPRGTAGNTRYF
CDR3nt: TGTGCCCCCAGGGGAACGGCTGGAAACACCAGATATTTT